This entry lists 10 T cell receptor beta chains sequenced from one sample in a study of cytomegalovirus exposure and HLA in healthy donors. This PCR relied on a set of 60 Vbeta primers and 13 Jbeta primers. Only in-frame clones appear in the TCRdb table, and some are missing; sequencing was by immunoSEQ multiplex PCR. The sample yields approximately 140,000 clones, about three quarters seen once. Sequenced sample: PBMCs. The source is a human donor in good health.

The chain carries TRBV18 and TRBJ1-3; D remains unclear. The CDR3 loop spans 13 amino acids. The germline V gene encodes CDR1 KGHSH and CDR2 LQKENI. V was pared by 5 bases and J by 4 bases, with 9 bases between. The CDR3 is CASSTNPGNTIYF. The DNA for the CDR3 is TGTGCCAGCTCAACTAATCCGGGAAACACCATATATTTT.

CDR3 sequence: CASSDGLGNTEAFF. DNA for the CDR3: TGTGCCAGCAGTGACGGACTGGGGAACACTGAAGCTTTCTTT. This rearrangement joins TRBV6-1 to TRBJ1-1; D ambiguous. The CDR3 contains 14 residues. In germline, CDR1 is MNHNS, CDR2 SASEGT. Trimming stripped 3 bases from V and 1 base from J, with 9 bases between.

The genes are TRBV5-1 and TRBJ2-2; D perhaps matches TRBD1 (5 bases). CDR3 length equals 15 residues. Germline CDR1 and CDR2: SGHRS and YFSETQ. The V and J ends lost 0 bases and 3 bases respectively, with 9 bases between them. The CDR3 spells CASSLADSYTGELFF. The CDR3 coding sequence is TGCGCCAGCAGCTTGGCCGACAGTTACACCGGGGAGCTGTTTTTT.

CDR3 nucleotides: TGTGCCAGCAGCCAAGAGTCGACGGGGGGGCTATACAATGAGCAGTTCTTC. Translation gives CASSQESTGGLYNEQFF. The chain carries TRBV4-2 and TRBJ2-1, with 8 bases that match TRBD2. The germline V gene encodes CDR1 LGHNA and CDR2 YNFKEQ. The V segment lost 0 bases and the J segment 4 bases; nucleotides outside the gene matches: 8. CDR3 size: 17 residues.

The sample holds a few counts of this clone. V and J are TRBV7-3 and TRBJ2-1; 7 bases agree with TRBD2. The CDR3 has 17 residues. The V segment lost 5 bases and the J segment 5 bases; nucleotides outside the gene matches: 15. Germline V gene sequence: CDR1 SGHTA, CDR2 FQGTGA. The CDR3 region has the DNA TGTGCCAGCAGCCGCGATGGGGGGAGCGGGGCCAACAATGAGCAGTTCTTC. Translation: CASSRDGGSGANNEQFF.

This clone was picked up a small number of times. This chain connects TRBV30 to TRBJ1-1; no definite D call. The germline V gene has CDR1 GTSNPN and CDR2 SVGIG (reference sequence). V dropped 4 bases and J dropped 0 bases, with 12 bases sitting between them. The CDR3 covers 14 residues. The CDR3 region has the DNA TGTGCCTGGAAACAGCTCCAGTTGAACACTGAAGCTTTCTTT. Translating it yields CAWKQLQLNTEAFF.

The rearrangement uses TRBV19 and TRBJ2-1, with D maybe TRBD2 (7 bases). V lost 4 bases, J lost 6 bases, and 16 bases lay in between. The CDR3 has 15 residues. Looked up from germline, CDR1 is LNHDA and CDR2 is SQIVND (reference sequence). The CDR3 DNA sequence: TGTGCCAGTAGTAATTTGCCGGGGGGCGTCAATGAGCAGTTCTTC. Residues: CASSNLPGGVNEQFF.

This chain's CDR3 is CASSLTEGTDTQYF. Written as DNA, the CDR3 is TGTGCCAGCAGCTTAACGGAGGGCACAGATACGCAGTATTTT. The J gene is TRBJ2-3, the V gene TRBV7-3; a weak D match, TRBD2 (5 bases). Germline lookup yields CDR1 SGHTA and CDR2 FQGTGA. The CDR3 is 14 amino acids. Trimming removed 0 bases at V and 1 base at J, with 5 bases between.

The chain employs TRBV19 and TRBJ2-7, with TRBD2 matching 12 bases. Germline assignment: CDR1 LNHDA and CDR2 SQIVND (reference sequence). The CDR3 has 14 amino acids. The V and J ends lost 6 bases and 5 bases, in that order; junction bases with no gene match: 5. Written as DNA, the CDR3 is TGTGCCAGTAGCCACCTAGCGGGAGGGGACGAGCAGTACTTC. This sequence encodes CASSHLAGGDEQYF. Full variable domain (remainder filled in from reference TRBV19 and TRBJ2-7): DGGITQSPKYLFRKEGQNVTLSCEQNLNHDAMYWYRQDPGQGLRLIYYSQIVNDFQKGDIAEGYSVSREKKESFPLTVTSAQKNPTAFYLCASSHLAGGDEQYFGPGTRLTVT.

This clone occurred a few times. The chain carries TRBV2 and TRBJ2-7; a weak D match, TRBD2 (6 bases). The V gene's germline CDR1 is SNHLY and CDR2 FYNNEI. The germline V and J ends were trimmed by 7 bases and 3 bases, with 7 bases remaining between them. The CDR3 is 11 residues long. Written as DNA, the CDR3 is TGTGCCAGCAAGACTAGCTACGAGCAGTACTTC. Protein sequence: CASKTSYEQYF.